These 28 T cell receptor beta chains share one sample of origin, sequenced in a study of blood T cell repertoires in COVID-19. Libraries were prepared by immunoSEQ multiplex PCR; TCRdb keeps only in-frame clonotypes and omits some of them. This sample has 250,000 to 350,000 clones, with roughly 80% found just once. Sequenced input: peripheral blood. These receptors were taken from a woman between 50 and 59 years old with active or convalescent COVID-19.

V usage is TRBV18 and J usage is TRBJ2-1, with 12 bases aligning to TRBD2. After removal of 4 bases from V and 9 bases from J, the junction contained 10 bases not matched to a gene. Germline V gene data show CDR1 as KGHSH and CDR2 as LQKENI. The length of the CDR3 is 16 residues. The DNA of the CDR3 is TGTGCCAGCTCACTAAAAGAATCGACTAGCGGGGGTGAGCAGTTCTTC. Its translation: CASSLKESTSGGEQFF.

The chain uses TRBV7-9 and TRBJ1-6, with a possible D match to TRBD1 (5 bases). Trimming took off 5 bases at V and 14 bases at J, with 25 bases between the two ends. CDR3 size: 16 residues. Germline-derived CDR1 and CDR2 are SEHNR and FQNEAQ (reference sequence). CDR3 in amino acids: CASSPKGGASFSSLHF. In DNA form, the CDR3 reads TGTGCCAGCAGCCCTAAGGGAGGGGCGTCCTTTAGTTCCCTCCACTTT. The whole variable domain, remainder taken from reference TRBV7-9 and TRBJ1-6, is DTGVSQNPRHKITKRGQNVTFRCDPISEHNRLYWYRQTLGQGPEFLTYFQNEAQLEKSRLLSDRFSAERPKGSFSTLEIQRTEQGDSAMYLCASSPKGGASFSSLHFGNGTRLTVT.

The chain uses TRBV18 and TRBJ2-1; 10 bases are a match to TRBD2. Germline CDR1 KGHSH, CDR2 LQKENI. The V and J ends lost 3 bases and 8 bases, in that order; junction bases with no gene match: 10. This CDR3 contains 16 residues. The CDR3 bases are TGTGCCAGCTCACCCACCGGGACTAGCGAGGACGATGAGCAGTTCTTC. Protein: CASSPTGTSEDDEQFF.

This chain uses TRBV11-2 with TRBJ2-5, with D uncertain. V was cut by 1 base and J by 1 base, with 7 bases left in between. Germline V gene data show CDR1 as SGHAT and CDR2 as FQNNGV. The CDR3 loop spans 14 amino acids. The CDR3 loop is CASSLVLSQETQYF. The CDR3 DNA follows: TGTGCCAGCAGCTTAGTCCTCAGCCAAGAGACCCAGTACTTC.

The V call is TRBV7-3, the J call TRBJ2-3; 9 positions agree with TRBD2. V shed 5 bases, J shed 5 bases, and the junction held 8 bases outside the gene matches. Germline CDR1 reads SGHTA; CDR2 reads FQGTGA. The CDR3 sequence is 15 residues long. The CDR3 sequence: CASSLLAGPGDTQYF. The CDR3 DNA reads as TGTGCCAGCAGCCTCCTAGCGGGGCCGGGAGATACGCAGTATTTT.

The chain uses TRBV5-1 and TRBJ1-1; D possibly corresponds to TRBD1 (5 bases). This CDR3 comprises 13 residues. V shed 4 bases and J shed 1 base, with 8 bases lying between them. Germline loops: CDR1 SGHRS, CDR2 YFSETQ. In DNA form, the CDR3 reads TGCGCCAGCAGCCCCGGGGGGAACACTGAAGCTTTCTTT. The encoded protein is CASSPGGNTEAFF.

The chain recombines TRBV14 with TRBJ1-2, with D maybe TRBD1 (5 bases). With 6 bases removed from V and 4 bases from J, the gap between germline ends came to 15 bases. CDR1 and CDR2 (germline): SGHDN, FVKESK. The CDR3 runs 14 residues. The DNA of the CDR3 is TGTGCCAGCAGTCCCTCGCGCCAGGGCTATGGCTACACCTTC. Its protein product is CASSPSRQGYGYTF.

The chain is built from TRBV19 and TRBJ2-7; 11 bases fit TRBD1. The CDR3 has 14 amino acids. The V gene end was trimmed by 6 bases and the J gene end by 3 bases; junction bases not matched to a gene: 4. In germline, CDR1 is LNHDA, CDR2 SQIVND (reference sequence). The CDR3 nucleotides read TGTGCCAGTAGACGGACAGGGGGCGACTACGAGCAGTACTTC. Translation: CASRRTGGDYEQYF.

The J gene is TRBJ1-3, the V gene TRBV28; D is perhaps TRBD1 (6 bases). CDR3 length equals 14 residues. Trimming stripped 2 bases from V and 8 bases from J, with 13 bases between. Looked up from germline, CDR1 is MDHEN and CDR2 is SYDVKM. The DNA for the CDR3 is TGTGCCAGCAGTTTAAATATGGGGGCGGACACCATATATTTT. Translated: CASSLNMGADTIYF.

The chain has TRBV2 and TRBJ1-5, with 9 bases matching TRBD1. The CDR3 spans 13 residues. Germline CDR1 and CDR2: SNHLY and FYNNEI. The J segment lost 6 bases and the V segment lost 7 bases, leaving 4 bases of the junction unmatched. CDR3 sequence: CASMVDRGQPQHF. For the CDR3, the DNA is TGTGCCAGCATGGTGGACAGGGGTCAGCCCCAGCATTTT. Looking up the rest from reference TRBV2 and TRBJ1-5 gives the full variable domain: EPEVTQTPSHQVTQMGQEVILRCVPISNHLYFYWYRQILGQKVEFLVSFYNNEISEKSEIFDDQFSVERPDGSNFTLKIRSTKLEDSAMYFCASMVDRGQPQHFGDGTRLSIL.

The chain employs TRBV5-6 and TRBJ1-6, with D unresolved. The CDR3 totals 15 residues. Germline-derived CDR1 and CDR2 are SGHDT and YYEEEE. The V and J ends lost 0 bases and 6 bases respectively, with 10 bases between them. Here the CDR3 DNA reads TGTGCCAGCAGCTTGGCCAACGGTTTTAATTCACCCCTCCACTTT. As protein: CASSLANGFNSPLHF.

The chain employs TRBV5-1 and TRBJ1-1; 7 nucleotides agree with TRBD1. CDR1 and CDR2 from the germline V gene are SGHRS and YFSETQ. The CDR3 sequence is 14 residues long. J lost 4 bases, V lost 7 bases, and 10 bases had no gene match. Written as DNA, the CDR3 is TGCGCCAGCGGAGAGGGGGCAGGGGCCACTGAAGCTTTCTTT. Encoded protein: CASGEGAGATEAFF.

V usage is TRBV28 and J usage is TRBJ1-6, with D perhaps matching TRBD1 (5 bases). The CDR3 loop spans 17 amino acids. The V and J ends lost 3 bases and 9 bases respectively, with 21 bases between them. Germline values: CDR1 MDHEN, CDR2 SYDVKM. As DNA, the CDR3 is TGTGCCAGCAGTTTCGGGTTGGGGCCCGTGGGGGGTTCACCCCTCCACTTT. Translating it yields CASSFGLGPVGGSPLHF.

Note on this clone: The sample contains more than one DNA sequence encoding this CDR3. CDR3 sequence: CASSPSGRASYEQYF. DNA of the CDR3: TGTGCCAGCAGTCCAAGCGGGAGGGCCTCCTACGAGCAGTACTTC. This chain links TRBV3-1 (or the pseudogene TRBV3-2) with TRBJ2-7; 10 nucleotides align to TRBD2. The CDR3 has 15 amino acids. CDR1 and CDR2 (germline): LGHDT, YNNKEL (reference sequence). Germline trimming cut 6 bases from V and 0 bases from J; bases unmatched to any gene: 5.

The chain recombines TRBV2 with TRBJ1-2; the D gene is possibly TRBD1 (6 bases). CDR1 SNHLY and CDR2 FYNNEI come from the germline V gene. The CDR3 contains 14 residues. V lost 7 bases and J lost 3, with 15 bases in between. The CDR3 sequence: CASTETGLDYGYTF. The CDR3 nucleotides read TGTGCCAGCACTGAGACAGGTTTGGACTATGGCTACACCTTC. The entire variable domain, with the rest obtained from reference TRBV2 and TRBJ1-2, is as follows: EPEVTQTPSHQVTQMGQEVILRCVPISNHLYFYWYRQILGQKVEFLVSFYNNEISEKSEIFDDQFSVERPDGSNFTLKIRSTKLEDSAMYFCASTETGLDYGYTFGSGTRLTVV.

The chain is built from TRBV28 and TRBJ2-1; TRBD2 aligns across 8 bases. V shed 2 bases and J 4 bases; nucleotides not matched to a gene: 13. The germline gives CDR1 MDHEN, CDR2 SYDVKM. The CDR3 has 18 residues. Written as DNA, the CDR3 is TGTGCCAGCAGTTTAAAAGACTCAACTAGCGGTACTTACAATGAGCAGTTCTTC. Amino acid sequence: CASSLKDSTSGTYNEQFF.

The V gene is TRBV29-1, the J gene TRBJ2-5; TRBD1 might be the D (6 bases). CDR3 length: 12 residues. Germline V gene sequence: CDR1 SQVTM, CDR2 ANQGSEA. Trimming pared 7 bases from V and 1 base from J, leaving 10 bases between. The CDR3 loop reads CSGRDIQETQYF. CDR3 nucleotides: TGCAGCGGACGGGACATCCAAGAGACCCAGTACTTC.

The rearrangement joins TRBV30 to TRBJ2-7; 8 positions agree with TRBD2. This CDR3 region has 15 residues. Germline CDR1 GTSNPN, CDR2 SVGIG (reference sequence). With 8 bases clipped from V and 6 bases from J, the junction kept 18 bases outside the gene matches. The CDR3 region has the DNA TGTGCCCTTCGCCCGCCCAGCGGGAGAGTCGGCGAGCAGTACTTC. It codes for CALRPPSGRVGEQYF.

The V and J genes are TRBV29-1 and TRBJ1-1, with 7 bases matching TRBD1. This CDR3 has 14 residues. Germline assignment: CDR1 SQVTM and CDR2 ANQGSEA. The junction had 5 bases not matched to a gene; V was cut back by 3 bases and J by 1 base. The CDR3, as DNA: TGCAGCGTTGATGGACAGGCCCCGAACACTGAAGCTTTCTTT. Translating it yields CSVDGQAPNTEAFF.

This clone showed up just a few times. CDR3 DNA: TGTGCCAGCTCACCAAAATCTGGAGGAGGCGGGGAGCTGTTTTTT. It encodes CASSPKSGGGGELFF. V gene TRBV18 combines with J gene TRBJ2-2; a possible D gene is TRBD2 (5 bases). Between the trimmed V and J ends, which lost 2 bases and 7 bases, there was a span of 14 bases. This CDR3 spans 15 amino acids. Germline CDR1 reads KGHSH; CDR2 reads LQKENI.

This sequence joins TRBV7-2 and TRBJ1-6; D call uncertain. The CDR3 spans 12 residues. V gave up 4 bases and J gave up 4 bases, with 2 bases separating them. Germline lookup yields CDR1 SGHTA and CDR2 FQGNSA. The CDR3 is CASSSYNSPLHF. The CDR3 coding sequence is TGTGCCAGCAGCTCGTATAATTCACCCCTCCACTTT.

J is TRBJ2-3 and V is TRBV15; 9 nucleotides align to TRBD1. CDR3 length equals 16 residues. After removal of 1 base from V and 7 bases from J, the junction contained 9 bases not matched to a gene. Germline V gene data show CDR1 as LNHNV and CDR2 as YYDKDF (reference sequence). CDR3 sequence (DNA): TGTGCCACCAGCAGAGGACAGGGGGGAGCCCGGCATACGCAGTATTTT. Translation gives CATSRGQGGARHTQYF. The variable domain in full, completed from reference TRBV15 and TRBJ2-3, reads DAMVIQNPRYQVTQFGKPVTLSCSQTLNHNVMYWYQQKSSQAPKLLFHYYDKDFNNEADTPDNFQSRRPNTSFCFLDIRSPGLGDTAMYLCATSRGQGGARHTQYFGPGTRLTVL.

The J gene is TRBJ1-3, the V gene TRBV5-8, with D uncertain. Trimming cost V 1 base and J 0 bases, with 5 bases left between them. Germline values: CDR1 SGHTS, CDR2 YDEGEE. The length of the CDR3 is 14 residues. CDR3 residues: CASSLTVSGNTIYF. In nucleotides, the CDR3 is TGTGCCAGCAGCTTGACAGTCTCTGGAAACACCATATATTTT.

This clone was seen a few times. V usage is TRBV4-2 and J usage is TRBJ1-2; TRBD1 matches at 9 bases. Germline CDR1 LGHNA, CDR2 YNFKEQ. There are 15 residues in the CDR3. J was trimmed by 1 base and V by 3 bases; bases with no gene match: 3. CDR3 bases: TGTGCCAGCAGCCATGAGGACAGGGGTAACTATGGCTACACCTTC. Translation gives CASSHEDRGNYGYTF.

This rearrangement joins TRBV7-9 to TRBJ1-1, with D uncertain. Per the germline V gene, CDR1 is SEHNR and CDR2 is FQNEAQ (reference sequence). Trimming cost V 5 bases and J 6 bases, with 19 bases left between them. The CDR3 length is 15 residues. The CDR3 protein is CASSPSGSRSSEAFF. Here the CDR3 DNA reads TGTGCCAGCAGCCCCAGCGGCAGTAGGTCCTCTGAAGCTTTCTTT. Complete variable domain (other parts from reference TRBV7-9 and TRBJ1-1): DTGVSQNPRHKITKRGQNVTFRCDPISEHNRLYWYRQTLGQGPEFLTYFQNEAQLEKSRLLSDRFSAERPKGSFSTLEIQRTEQGDSAMYLCASSPSGSRSSEAFFGQGTRLTVV.

The J gene is TRBJ1-1, the V gene TRBV20-1; D call uncertain. CDR3 size: 11 residues. V shed 1 base and J shed 5 bases, with 5 bases lying between them. The germline gives CDR1 DFQATT, CDR2 SNEGSKA (reference sequence). CDR3 DNA: TGCAGTGCTAGAGCGGGGACTGAAGCTTTCTTT. Amino acids: CSARAGTEAFF.

In this sample, this clone turned up a few times. This chain joins TRBV27 and TRBJ2-2; possible D gene TRBD1, 5 bases. The CDR3 has 15 amino acids. Germline CDR1 MNHEY, CDR2 SMNVEV (reference sequence). V was cut by 3 bases and J by 0 bases, with 8 bases left in between. The CDR3 spells CASSLGLANTGELFF. The CDR3 bases are TGTGCCAGCAGTTTGGGGCTCGCGAACACCGGGGAGCTGTTTTTT.

CDR3 amino acids: CASSGRTSGTTYEQYF. CDR3 nucleotides: TGCGCCAGCAGCGGACGGACTAGCGGGACTACTTACGAGCAGTACTTC. This chain joins TRBV5-1 and TRBJ2-7, with 12 positions matching TRBD2. This CDR3 is 16 amino acids long. Germline trimming cut 4 bases from V and 4 bases from J; bases unmatched to any gene: 9. Germline values: CDR1 SGHRS, CDR2 YFSETQ.